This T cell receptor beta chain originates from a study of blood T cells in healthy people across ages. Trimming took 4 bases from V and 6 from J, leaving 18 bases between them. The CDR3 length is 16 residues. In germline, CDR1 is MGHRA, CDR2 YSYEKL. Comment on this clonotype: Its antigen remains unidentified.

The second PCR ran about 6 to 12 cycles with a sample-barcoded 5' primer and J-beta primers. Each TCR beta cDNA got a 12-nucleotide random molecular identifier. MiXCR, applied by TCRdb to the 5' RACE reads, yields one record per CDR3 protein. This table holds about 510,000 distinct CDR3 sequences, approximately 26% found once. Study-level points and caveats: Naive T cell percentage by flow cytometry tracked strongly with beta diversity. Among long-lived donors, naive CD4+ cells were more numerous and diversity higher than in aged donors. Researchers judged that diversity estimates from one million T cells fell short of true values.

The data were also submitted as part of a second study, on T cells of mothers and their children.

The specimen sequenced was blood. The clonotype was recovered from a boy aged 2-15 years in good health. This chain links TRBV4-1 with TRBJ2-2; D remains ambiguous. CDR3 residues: CASSPSVLVAPGELFF. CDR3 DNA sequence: TGCGCCAGCAGCCCGTCGGTATTGGTAGCCCCCGGGGAGCTGTTTTTT.